This TCR beta chain was sequenced for a study of OX40 agonist ivuxolimab in advanced cancers. About the research overall: The mean age was about 57 years, ranging from 23 to 79, with less than 90% of participants male.

Comment on this clone: At one boundary the junction diverges from the germline segment, which might be a read error.

The data were produced by immunoSEQ multiplex PCR, yet TCRdb's version contains in-frame clones alone and is incomplete. The table shows some 35,000 clones, with 70% to 85% occurring only once. Here the sequenced sample was CD4+ or CD8+ T cells sorted from blood, taken in a trial of the OX40 agonist ivuxolimab. This TCR was sampled from an adult with an advanced solid tumor such as melanoma, head and neck, liver or kidney cancer.

Here the CDR3 reads CASNLEGQGGGYGYTF. The DNA of the CDR3 is TGTGCCAGCAATTTAGAGGGGCAGGGAGGGGGATATGGCTACACCTTC. The V call is TRBV28, the J call TRBJ1-2; D may be TRBD1 (6 bases). From germline, CDR1 is MDHEN and CDR2 SYDVKM. This CDR3 has 16 amino acids.